The next 8 T cell receptor beta chains were all read from a single sample in a study of blood T cell repertoires in COVID-19. The table came from immunoSEQ multiplex PCR; TCRdb's copy has only in-frame clones and leaves some out. The data show roughly 250,000 clones, with approximately 86% seen just once and roughly 1.7% held by the top ten. What was sequenced was PBMCs or T cells enriched from blood (not recorded which). These receptors all come from a woman between 45 and 65 years old who had recovered from COVID-19.

The gene calls are TRBV28 and TRBJ2-2; D unclear. V gave up 3 bases and J gave up 0 bases, with 8 bases separating them. The CDR3 loop spans 15 amino acids. CDR1 is MDHEN, CDR2 SYDVKM, per germline. DNA of the CDR3: TGTGCCAGCAGTTTGGAGAGCCCGAACACCGGGGAGCTGTTTTTT. It is translated as CASSLESPNTGELFF.

The chain is built from TRBV6-5 and TRBJ2-5; 9 bases line up with TRBD1. CDR1 is MNHEY, CDR2 SVGAGI, per germline. The V gene end was trimmed by 8 bases and the J gene end by 1 base; junction bases not matched to a gene: 5. This CDR3 is built from 14 residues. The CDR3 DNA reads TGTGCCAGCGGACAGGGGATGGTCCAAGAGACCCAGTACTTC. It specifies CASGQGMVQETQYF.

This chain joins TRBV6-4 and TRBJ2-1, with 12 bases aligning to TRBD2. CDR1 is MRHNA, CDR2 SNTAGT, per germline. The junction had 10 bases not matched to a gene; V was cut back by 4 bases and J by 9 bases. This CDR3 has 16 residues. The CDR3 coding sequence is TGTGCCAGCAGTGCCGAACCAGCTAGCGGGAGGGCTGAGCAGTTCTTC. Protein: CASSAEPASGRAEQFF.

In nucleotides, the CDR3 is TGCAGCGCCGAACGGCAGGACAGGGGAGAGACCCAGTACTTC. It encodes CSAERQDRGETQYF. V is TRBV29-1 and J is TRBJ2-5, with 9 bases matching TRBD1. The germline V gene encodes CDR1 SQVTM and CDR2 ANQGSEA. There are 14 residues in the CDR3. Trimming removed 7 bases from V and 4 bases from J; junction bases left unmatched: 10.

V and J are TRBV27 and TRBJ2-7, with D tentatively TRBD2 (5 bases). In germline, CDR1 is MNHEY, CDR2 SMNVEV (reference sequence). V was pared by 11 bases and J by 1 base, with 9 bases between. The CDR3 is 11 residues long. The DNA of the CDR3 is TGTGCCGCCCCGGGATCCTACGAGCAGTACTTC. Its translation is CAAPGSYEQYF.

V usage is TRBV12-3 or TRBV12-4 and J usage is TRBJ2-7; no firm D call. Trimming removed 3 bases from V and 2 bases from J, with 5 bases in between. The CDR3 sequence is 12 residues long. The CDR3: CASSFGAYEQYF. CDR3 DNA sequence: TGTGCCAGCAGTTTTGGAGCCTACGAGCAGTACTTC.

This clone was seen a single time. The J gene is TRBJ1-4, the V gene TRBV19; the D gene is possibly TRBD1 (6 bases). Trimming removed 8 bases from V and 5 bases from J, with 18 bases in between. CDR3 length: 15 residues. The germline gives CDR1 LNHDA, CDR2 SQIVND (reference sequence). CDR3 in amino acids: CASRNPGGPNEKLFF. The CDR3 region has the DNA TGTGCCAGTCGTAACCCCGGGGGGCCGAATGAAAAACTGTTTTTT.

V is TRBV6-5 and J is TRBJ2-2, with 7 bases aligning to TRBD2. Germline V lookup: CDR1 MNHEY, CDR2 SVGAGI. The CDR3 loop spans 14 amino acids. The V segment lost 5 bases and the J segment 7 bases; nucleotides outside the gene matches: 7. This chain's CDR3 is CASSKPGGNGELFF. The CDR3 coding sequence is TGTGCCAGCAGTAAGCCGGGAGGTAACGGGGAGCTGTTTTTT.